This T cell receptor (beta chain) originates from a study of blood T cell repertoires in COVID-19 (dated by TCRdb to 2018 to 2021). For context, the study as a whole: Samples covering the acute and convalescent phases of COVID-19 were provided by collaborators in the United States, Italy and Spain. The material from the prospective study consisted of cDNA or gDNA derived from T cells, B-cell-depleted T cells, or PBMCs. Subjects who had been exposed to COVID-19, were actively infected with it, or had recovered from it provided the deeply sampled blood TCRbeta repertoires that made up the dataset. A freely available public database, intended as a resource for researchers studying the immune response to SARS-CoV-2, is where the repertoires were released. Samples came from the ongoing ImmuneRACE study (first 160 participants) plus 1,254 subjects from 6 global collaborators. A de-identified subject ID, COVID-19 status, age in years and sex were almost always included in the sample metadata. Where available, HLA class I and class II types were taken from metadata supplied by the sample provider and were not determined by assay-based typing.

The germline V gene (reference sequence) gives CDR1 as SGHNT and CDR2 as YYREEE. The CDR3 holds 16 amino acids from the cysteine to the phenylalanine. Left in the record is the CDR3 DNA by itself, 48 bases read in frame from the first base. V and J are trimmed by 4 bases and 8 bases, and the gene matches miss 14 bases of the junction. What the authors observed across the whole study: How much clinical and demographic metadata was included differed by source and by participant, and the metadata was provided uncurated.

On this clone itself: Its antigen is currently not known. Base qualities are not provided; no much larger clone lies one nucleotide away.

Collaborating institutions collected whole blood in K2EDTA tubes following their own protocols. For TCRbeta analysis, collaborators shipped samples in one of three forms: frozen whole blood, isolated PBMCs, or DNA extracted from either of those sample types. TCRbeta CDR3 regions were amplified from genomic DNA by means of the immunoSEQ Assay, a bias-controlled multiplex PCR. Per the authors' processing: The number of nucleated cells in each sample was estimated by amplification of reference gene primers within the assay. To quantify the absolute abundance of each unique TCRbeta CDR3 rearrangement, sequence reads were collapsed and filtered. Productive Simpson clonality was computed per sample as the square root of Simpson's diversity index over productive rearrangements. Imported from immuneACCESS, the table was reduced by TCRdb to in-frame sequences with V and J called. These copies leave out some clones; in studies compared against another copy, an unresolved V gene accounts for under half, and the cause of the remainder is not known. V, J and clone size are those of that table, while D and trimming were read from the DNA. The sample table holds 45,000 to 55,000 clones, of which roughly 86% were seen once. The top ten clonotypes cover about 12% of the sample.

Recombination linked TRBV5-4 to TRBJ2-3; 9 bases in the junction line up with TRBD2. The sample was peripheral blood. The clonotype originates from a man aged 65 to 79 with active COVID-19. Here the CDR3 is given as CASSPGVAGATPTQYF. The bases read TGTGCCAGCAGCCCCGGGGTAGCGGGGGCAACCCCTACGCAGTATTTT.